This TCR beta chain appears in the sequencing data of a study of shared T cell receptors in the human thymus. Germline V CDR1 and CDR2: PRHDT, FYEKMQ (reference sequence). Losses at the gene ends were 3 bases for V and 4 bases for J; bases not matched to a gene: 5. The CDR3 sequence is 16 residues long. TCRdb's table, derived via immunoSEQ multiplex PCR, lists solely in-frame clones and lacks some. The sample consists of 600,000 to 900,000 clones, approximately 83% of them appearing once. In addition, the sample was reused for a study of human thymus T cells. From that second work: Resections from corrective heart surgery provided thymus tissue.

The material sequenced was thymocytes. This sequence originates from a girl under two years old with a congenital heart defect. The rearrangement links TRBV13 to TRBJ1-5, with 11 bases fitting TRBD1. CDR3 DNA: TGTGCCAGCAGCTTGGGGACAGGGGGAGGAAATCAGCCCCAGCATTTT. This codes for CASSLGTGGGNQPQHF.